What follows are 4 T cell receptor beta chains derived from one specimen sequenced in a study of Graves' ophthalmopathy and Graves' hyperthyroidism. Amplified TCR beta CDR3 regions were obtained using RNA transcripts as template. RT-PCR with HTBI primers came first, then second-round multiplex PCR. TCRdb reanalysed the multiplex PCR reads using MiXCR and keeps one entry per CDR3 protein. The sample records some 390,000 distinct CDR3 sequences, around 16% being singletons. Sequencing was carried out using peripheral blood. The source is a young woman with Graves' ophthalmopathy.

This clonotype was seen only once. The chain has TRBV10-3 and TRBJ1-5; D remains ambiguous. CDR1 and CDR2 (germline): ENHRY, SYGVKD. The V gene lost 5 bases and the J gene lost 4 bases, with 15 bases spanning the gap. The CDR3 consists of 15 residues. CDR3 region: CAISNVEPPNQPQHF. The CDR3 nucleotides are TGTGCCATCAGTAACGTCGAACCCCCTAATCAGCCCCAGCATTTT.

This clonotype was seen repeatedly, ten times or more. The CDR3 bases are TGTGCCAGCAGTTTAAGGGCCCAGGGGGGCGAGCAGTACTTC. Protein product: CASSLRAQGGEQYF. J is TRBJ2-7 and V is TRBV27; D might be TRBD1 (7 bases). The V end lost 2 bases, the J end lost 6 bases, and 14 bases lay between the germline ends. The CDR3 contains 14 residues. Per the germline V gene, CDR1 is MNHEY and CDR2 is SMNVEV (reference sequence).

This clonotype has ten or more counts. This chain connects TRBV6-2 or TRBV6-3 to TRBJ2-4; 10 nucleotides match TRBD1. V lost 6 bases, J lost 7 bases, and 9 bases stayed unmatched. The V gene's germline CDR1 is MNHEY and CDR2 SVGEGT. There are 15 residues in the CDR3. The DNA for the CDR3 is TGTGCCAGCAGCCTAAGACAGGGGGCCCGTAACATTCAGTACTTC. It specifies CASSLRQGARNIQYF.

In this sample, this clonotype turned up once. The V gene is TRBV27, the J gene TRBJ2-7; D is perhaps TRBD1 (6 bases). Germline loops: CDR1 MNHEY, CDR2 SMNVEV (reference sequence). The CDR3 runs to 14 residues. V lost 5 bases and J 1 base, leaving 12 bases between the germline ends. As DNA, the CDR3 is TGTGCCAGCAGTCCTCGACAGGAGTCCTACGAGCAGTACTTC. Its translation: CASSPRQESYEQYF.